This note documents a single T cell receptor beta chain sequence. This clonotype was seen more than once but under ten times. The antigen it binds to is not known. No base-level quality is on record; no much larger clone is a single base apart. The sample's treatment or condition label, in plain terms: live attenuated yellow fever vaccine strain. Two biological replicates of bulk PBMCs were collected at each blood-draw timepoint. PBMCs were isolated from peripheral blood using a standard Ficoll-Paque protocol. TriZol was used to extract RNA from bulk PBMCs, from CD4 and CD8 fractions, and from dextramer-positive and dextramer-negative fractions. The data were taken from a study of T cells after yellow fever vaccination (dated by TCRdb to the late 2010s). For the wider study: The SMART-Seq v4 Ultra Low Input RNA kit was used to prepare libraries from fractions with low cell numbers. Bulk TCR alpha and beta repertoires were sequenced longitudinally to track T-cell clones before and after primary and booster YFV17D yellow fever vaccination. Two healthy male donors, one aged 18 to 29 and one aged 30 to 40 years, made up the cohort. Bulk PBMC replicates and cell subsets were isolated from blood drawn at multiple timepoints before and after both primary and secondary immunization.

TCR cDNA was synthesized by 5'RACE template switching, through which a universal primer site and unique molecular identifiers were introduced. cDNA synthesis was primed from both the TCR alpha and TCR beta constant segments. Two PCR steps were used to amplify libraries, with sample barcodes and sequencing adapters being added in the second step. Sequencing of libraries was performed on Illumina HiSeq 2500 (2x100 bp) or NovaSeq (2x150 bp). On the study's bioinformatics: MIGEC was used to demultiplex reads and collapse the reads into UMI consensus sequences, and MiXCR was used for V(D)J alignment. Clonotypes responding to the vaccine were identified with edgeR on replicate PBMC samples, with the criteria of FDR below 0.01 and a log2 fold change above 5 up to day 15. Each bulk clonotype was labeled CD4 or CD8 based on which sequenced repertoire, CD4 or CD8, contained the clonotype at higher abundance. TCRdb passed the public sequencing reads through fastp at Q25 and MiXCR, retaining productive beta sequences. Every CDR3 protein is listed once, alongside the most common genes and DNA of its rows. The V and J calls, along with clone size, are taken from TCRdb and not from the paper's own processing. The sample includes 250,000 to 350,000 distinct CDR3 sequences, with roughly 6.8% observed a single time. Roughly a sixth of the sample comes from the top ten.

The study at large found these results: Only a couple of donors were included in the study, so the extent to which the findings can be generalized is limited. Computational filtering was needed because FACS-sorted repertoires could contain abundant contaminating clonotypes from the bulk population. A small share of clonotypes occurred in both CD4 and CD8 compartments, likely arising from convergent recombination. After the booster, most clones that had expanded after primary vaccination were detected again (about 97% of CD4 and 88% of CD8), suggesting broad maintenance of memory. The secondary T-cell response was found to be weaker but faster than the primary response, with a peak reached on day 5 rather than on day 15.

The CDR3 covers 13 residues, taking in both the cysteine and the phenylalanine. Only the CDR3 part of the read is kept: 39 bases, read in frame from the first base. According to the germline V gene (reference sequence), CDR1 reads LNHNV and CDR2 reads YYDKDF. V is clipped by 0 bases and J by 6 bases, and the sequence between their germline boundaries is 5 bases long. The rearrangement combines TRBV15 with TRBJ2-2; TRBD2 might be the D gene, on 5 matching bases. This receptor was identified in a man aged 18 to 30 who received the YFV17D yellow fever vaccine. The source was PBMCs, collected more than 35 days after the first yellow fever vaccination. The nucleotide sequence is TGTGCCACCAGCAGAGAGCGGGCCGGGGAGCTGTTTTTT. Translated, this gives CATSRERAGELFF.